Following are 13 T cell receptor beta chains from one sample sequenced in a study of cytomegalovirus exposure and HLA in healthy donors. Some clones are missing from TCRdb's copy, which holds only in-frame ones; the method was immunoSEQ multiplex PCR. The repertoire includes 120,000 or so clones, nearly 90% of them detected once, and less than 1.5% sits in the top ten. The sequenced sample consisted of PBMCs. The receptor set was obtained from a woman between 18 and 29 years old in good health and CMV-seronegative.

This clone was seen a few times. The V and J genes are TRBV28 and TRBJ1-5; 7 positions agree with TRBD1. J lost 3 bases, V lost 5 bases, and 7 bases had no gene match. From germline, CDR1 is MDHEN and CDR2 SYDVKM. The CDR3 consists of 15 residues. The CDR3 DNA reads TGTGCCAGCAGTCCCCGAGACAGGGTCAATCAGCCCCAGCATTTT. It yields the protein CASSPRDRVNQPQHF.

The chain recombines TRBV6-7 with TRBJ2-7, with D hard to call. TRBV6-7 counts as an open reading frame of uncertain function. V was clipped by 6 bases and J by 3 bases, with 12 bases between them. This CDR3 spans 13 amino acids. In nucleotides, the CDR3 is TGTGCCAGCAGGCGGCAACGCCTCTACGAGCAGTACTTC. Translation gives CASRRQRLYEQYF.

This rearrangement joins TRBV28 to TRBJ2-7; D remains unclear. Per the germline V gene, CDR1 is MDHEN and CDR2 is SYDVKM. The CDR3 runs to 14 residues. V was pared by 6 bases and J by 0 bases, with 12 bases between. The DNA for the CDR3 is TGTGCCAGCAGCCTAAGACTCCGCTCCTACGAGCAGTACGTC. This sequence encodes CASSLRLRSYEQYV.

A single count supports this clone. This rearrangement joins TRBV11-2 to TRBJ1-1, with a possible D match to TRBD1 (5 bases). Germline assignment: CDR1 SGHAT and CDR2 FQNNGV. This CDR3 region has 15 residues. With 7 bases removed from V and 4 bases from J, the gap between germline ends came to 19 bases. The chain's CDR3 is CASTRGSREGTEAFF. The CDR3 coding sequence is TGTGCCAGCACCCGAGGTAGCAGGGAGGGCACTGAAGCTTTCTTT. Looking up the rest from reference TRBV11-2 and TRBJ1-1 gives the full variable domain: EAGVAQSPRYKIIEKRQSVAFWCNPISGHATLYWYQQILGQGPKLLIQFQNNGVVDDSQLPKDRFSAERLKGVDSTLKIQPAKLEDSAVYLCASTRGSREGTEAFFGQGTRLTVV.

J is TRBJ1-3 and V is TRBV6-5; D is unclear. The ends were cut back, 8 bases at V and 0 bases at J, with 11 bases in the middle. This CDR3 is built from 14 residues. Per the germline V gene, CDR1 is MNHEY and CDR2 is SVGAGI. The CDR3 DNA follows: TGTGCCAGCTCCCCGACTCACTCTGGAAACACCATATATTTT. It encodes CASSPTHSGNTIYF.

The chain couples TRBV6-1 to TRBJ2-3, with 7 bases matching TRBD2. The CDR3 runs to 15 residues. Germline trimming cut 2 bases from V and 4 bases from J; bases unmatched to any gene: 6. Germline V gene lookup returns CDR1 MNHNS and CDR2 SASEGT. The CDR3 spells CASSELAGVPDTQYF. In DNA form, the CDR3 reads TGTGCCAGCAGTGAATTGGCGGGGGTTCCAGATACGCAGTATTTT.

Of note for this clone: The sample has other DNA sequences that encode this CDR3 too. The chain links TRBV27 to TRBJ2-7, with 8 bases aligning to TRBD2. V was pared by 4 bases and J by 1 base, with 6 bases of the junction left unmatched. There are 15 residues in the CDR3. The germline gives CDR1 MNHEY, CDR2 SMNVEV (reference sequence). The CDR3 nucleotides read TGTGCCAGCAGTTGGACCGGGACTAGTTCCTACGAGCAGTACTTC. This codes for CASSWTGTSSYEQYF.

A few counts support this clone. The gene calls are TRBV6-7 and TRBJ2-7; a possible D gene is TRBD1 (6 bases). TRBV6-7 has ORF status, its function being uncertain. The CDR3 extends over 14 amino acids. V was shortened by 10 bases and J by 1 base, with 17 bases between the two germline ends. The CDR3 DNA sequence: TGTGCCAACCGGAGGACAGCCCTTTCCTACGAGCAGTACGTC. The encoded protein is CANRRTALSYEQYV.

The chain has TRBV6-6 and TRBJ2-1; a weak D match, TRBD2 (5 bases). The CDR3 loop spans 14 amino acids. The ends were cut back, 6 bases at V and 7 bases at J, with 16 bases in the middle. Germline CDR1 is MNHNY and CDR2 is SVGAGI (reference sequence). The CDR3 nucleotides are TGTGCCAGCAGCCCGGGGTTTTTGGGGAATGAGCAGTTCTTC. It codes for CASSPGFLGNEQFF.

The J gene is TRBJ2-5, the V gene TRBV6-1; 8 nucleotides match TRBD1. The germline V gene has CDR1 MNHNS and CDR2 SASEGT. The CDR3 is 16 amino acids. The V segment lost 4 bases and the J segment 0 bases; nucleotides outside the gene matches: 7. The CDR3 region is CASSVLDRVYQETQYF. CDR3 coding DNA: TGTGCCAGCAGTGTCCTGGACAGGGTGTACCAAGAGACCCAGTACTTC.

This sequence joins TRBV19 and TRBJ2-1; 11 bases map to TRBD1. J gave up 9 bases and V 9 bases, and 7 bases lay outside the gene matches. The germline CDR1 and CDR2 sequences are LNHDA and SQIVND (reference sequence). This CDR3 has 13 amino acids. The CDR3 DNA is TGTGCCAGCGGGGGACAGGGGGTTAGTGAGCAGTTCTTC. Its protein product is CASGGQGVSEQFF.

This clone was counted only a few times. This chain connects TRBV28 to TRBJ1-1; D may be TRBD1 (5 bases). This CDR3 contains 12 residues. The V gene lost 6 bases and the J gene lost 1 base, with 6 bases spanning the gap. Germline V gives CDR1 MDHEN, CDR2 SYDVKM. The CDR3 DNA is TGTGCCAGCAGGGGGCCGAACACTGAAGCTTTCTTT. Amino acid sequence: CASRGPNTEAFF.

The V gene is TRBV6-5, the J gene TRBJ1-1, with a tentative D call TRBD1 (6 bases). V was cut by 6 bases and J by 1 base, with 12 bases left in between. The germline gives CDR1 MNHEY, CDR2 SVGAGI. The CDR3 runs 14 residues. The CDR3 nucleotides read TGTGCCAGCAGGGGAGAGACAGGGAACACTGAAGCTTTCTTT. The encoded protein is CASRGETGNTEAFF.